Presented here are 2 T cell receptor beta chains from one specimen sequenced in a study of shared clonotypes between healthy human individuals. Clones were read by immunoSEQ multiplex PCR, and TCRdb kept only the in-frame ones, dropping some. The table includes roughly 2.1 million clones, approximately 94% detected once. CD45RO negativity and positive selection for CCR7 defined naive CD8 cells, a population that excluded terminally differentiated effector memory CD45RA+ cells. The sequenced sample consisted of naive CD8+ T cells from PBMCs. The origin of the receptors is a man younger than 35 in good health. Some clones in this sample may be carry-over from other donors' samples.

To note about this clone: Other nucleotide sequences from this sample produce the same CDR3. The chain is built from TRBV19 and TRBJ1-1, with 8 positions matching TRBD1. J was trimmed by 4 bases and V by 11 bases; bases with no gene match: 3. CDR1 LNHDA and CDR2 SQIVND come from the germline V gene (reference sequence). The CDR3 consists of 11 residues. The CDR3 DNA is TGTGCCGGCGGACAGGGCACTGAAGCTTTCTTT. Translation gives CAGGQGTEAFF.

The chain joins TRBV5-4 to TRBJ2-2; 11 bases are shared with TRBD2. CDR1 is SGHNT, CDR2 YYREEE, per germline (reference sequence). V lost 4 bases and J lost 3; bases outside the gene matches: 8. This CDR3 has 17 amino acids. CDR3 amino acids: CASSLGLAGSYTGELFF. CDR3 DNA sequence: TGTGCCAGCAGCCTCGGACTAGCGGGCTCTTACACCGGGGAGCTGTTTTTT.